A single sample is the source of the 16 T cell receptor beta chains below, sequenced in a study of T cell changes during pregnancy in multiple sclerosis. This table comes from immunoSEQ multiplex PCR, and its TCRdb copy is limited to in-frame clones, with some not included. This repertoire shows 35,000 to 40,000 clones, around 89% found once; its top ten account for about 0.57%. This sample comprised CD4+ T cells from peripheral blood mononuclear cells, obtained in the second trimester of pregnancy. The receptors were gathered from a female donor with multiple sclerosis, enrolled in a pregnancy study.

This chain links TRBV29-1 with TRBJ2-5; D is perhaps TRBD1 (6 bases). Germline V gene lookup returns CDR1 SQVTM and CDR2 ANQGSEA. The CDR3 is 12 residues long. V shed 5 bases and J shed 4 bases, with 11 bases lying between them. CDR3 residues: CSVYQGSETQYF. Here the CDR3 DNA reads TGCAGCGTTTACCAGGGGTCAGAGACCCAGTACTTC.

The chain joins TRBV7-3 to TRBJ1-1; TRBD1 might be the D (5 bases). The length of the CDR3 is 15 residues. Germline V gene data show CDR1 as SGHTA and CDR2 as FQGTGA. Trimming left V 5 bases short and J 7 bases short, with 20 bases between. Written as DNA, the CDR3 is TGTGCCAGCAGCCCCGAGGGGAGGGGAGGCGGTGAAGCTTTCTTT. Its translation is CASSPEGRGGGEAFF.

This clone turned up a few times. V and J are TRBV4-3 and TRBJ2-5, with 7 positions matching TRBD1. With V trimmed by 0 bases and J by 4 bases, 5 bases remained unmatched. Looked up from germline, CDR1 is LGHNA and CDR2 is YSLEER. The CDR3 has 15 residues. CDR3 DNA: TGCGCCAGCAGCCAAGATGGGACAGACCGAGAGACCCAGTACTTC. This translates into CASSQDGTDRETQYF.

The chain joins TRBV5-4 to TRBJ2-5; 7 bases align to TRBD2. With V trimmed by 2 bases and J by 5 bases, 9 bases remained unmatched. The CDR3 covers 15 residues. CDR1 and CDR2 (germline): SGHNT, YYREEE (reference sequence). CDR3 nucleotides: TGTGCCAGCAGCTTTTGGGGGAGGGCCTATGAGACCCAGTACTTC. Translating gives CASSFWGRAYETQYF. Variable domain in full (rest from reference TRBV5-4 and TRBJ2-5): ETGVTQSPTHLIKTRGQQVTLRCSSQSGHNTVSWYQQALGQGPQFIFQYYREEENGRGNFPPRFSGLQFPNYSSELNVNALELDDSALYLCASSFWGRAYETQYFGPGTRLLVL.

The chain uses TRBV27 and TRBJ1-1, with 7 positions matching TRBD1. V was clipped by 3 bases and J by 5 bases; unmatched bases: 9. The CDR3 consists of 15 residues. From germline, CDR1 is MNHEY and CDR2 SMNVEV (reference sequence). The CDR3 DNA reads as TGTGCCAGCAGTTTCGTTCTGGGACAGCCGACTGAAGCTTTCTTT. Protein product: CASSFVLGQPTEAFF.

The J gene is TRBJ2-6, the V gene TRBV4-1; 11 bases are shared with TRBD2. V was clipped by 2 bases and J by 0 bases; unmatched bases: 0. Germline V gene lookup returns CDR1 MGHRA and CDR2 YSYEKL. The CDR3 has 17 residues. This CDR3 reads CASSQLAGGSGANVLTF. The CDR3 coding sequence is TGCGCCAGCAGCCAACTAGCGGGGGGCTCTGGGGCCAACGTCCTGACTTTC.

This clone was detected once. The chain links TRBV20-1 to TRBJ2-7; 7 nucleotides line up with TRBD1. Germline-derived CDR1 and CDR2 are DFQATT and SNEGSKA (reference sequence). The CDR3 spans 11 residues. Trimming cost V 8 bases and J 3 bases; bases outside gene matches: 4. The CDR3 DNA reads TGCAGTAGTTGGGACAGCTACGAGCAGTACTTC. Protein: CSSWDSYEQYF.

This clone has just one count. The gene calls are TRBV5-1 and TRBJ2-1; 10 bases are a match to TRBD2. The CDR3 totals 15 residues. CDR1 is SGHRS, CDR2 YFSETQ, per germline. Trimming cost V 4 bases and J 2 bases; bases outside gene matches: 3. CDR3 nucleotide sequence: TGCGCCAGCAGCCAAGGGACTAGCGCCTACAATGAGCAGTTCTTC. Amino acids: CASSQGTSAYNEQFF.

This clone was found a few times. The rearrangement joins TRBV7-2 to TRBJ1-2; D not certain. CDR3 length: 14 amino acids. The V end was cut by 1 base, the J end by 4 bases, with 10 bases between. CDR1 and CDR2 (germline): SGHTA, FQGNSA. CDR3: CASSLDSSRYGYTF. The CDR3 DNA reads TGTGCCAGCAGCTTAGACAGCTCCCGCTATGGCTACACCTTC.

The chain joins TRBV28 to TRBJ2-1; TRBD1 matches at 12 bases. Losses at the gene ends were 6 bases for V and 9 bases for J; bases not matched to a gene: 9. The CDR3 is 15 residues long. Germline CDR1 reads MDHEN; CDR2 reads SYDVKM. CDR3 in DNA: TGTGCCAGCAGCCAACCGGGACAGGGGGCGGGTGAGCAGTTCTTC. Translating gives CASSQPGQGAGEQFF.

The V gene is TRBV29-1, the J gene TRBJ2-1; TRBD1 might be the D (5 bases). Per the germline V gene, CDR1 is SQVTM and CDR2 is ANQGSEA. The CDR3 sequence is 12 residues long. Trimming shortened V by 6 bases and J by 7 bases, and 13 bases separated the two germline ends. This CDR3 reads CSVRAGWNEQFF. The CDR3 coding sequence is TGCAGCGTCCGGGCAGGGTGGAATGAGCAGTTCTTC.

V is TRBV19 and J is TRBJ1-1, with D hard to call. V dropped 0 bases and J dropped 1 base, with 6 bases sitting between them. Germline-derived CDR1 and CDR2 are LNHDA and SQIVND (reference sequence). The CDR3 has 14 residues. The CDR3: CASSIEIGNTEAFF. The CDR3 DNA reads TGTGCCAGTAGTATAGAGATCGGGAACACTGAAGCTTTCTTT. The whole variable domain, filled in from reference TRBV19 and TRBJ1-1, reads DGGITQSPKYLFRKEGQNVTLSCEQNLNHDAMYWYRQDPGQGLRLIYYSQIVNDFQKGDIAEGYSVSREKKESFPLTVTSAQKNPTAFYLCASSIEIGNTEAFFGQGTRLTVV.

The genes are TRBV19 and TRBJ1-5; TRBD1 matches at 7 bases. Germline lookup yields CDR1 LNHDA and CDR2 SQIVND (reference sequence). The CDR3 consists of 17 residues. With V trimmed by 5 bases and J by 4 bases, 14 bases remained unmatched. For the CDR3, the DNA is TGTGCCAGTAGTGTGGACAGGACGACCTCCAATAATCAGCCCCAGCATTTT. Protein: CASSVDRTTSNNQPQHF.

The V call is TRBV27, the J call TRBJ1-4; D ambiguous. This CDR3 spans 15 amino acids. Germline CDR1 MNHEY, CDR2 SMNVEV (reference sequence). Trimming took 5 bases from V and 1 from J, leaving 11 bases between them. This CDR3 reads CASSPSGLTNEKLFF. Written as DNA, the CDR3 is TGTGCCAGCAGTCCCTCTGGGCTAACTAATGAAAAACTGTTTTTT.

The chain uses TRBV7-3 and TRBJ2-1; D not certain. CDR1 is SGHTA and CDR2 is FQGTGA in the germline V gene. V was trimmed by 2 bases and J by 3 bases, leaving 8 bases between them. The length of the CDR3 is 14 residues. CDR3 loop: CASSLQAYYNEQFF. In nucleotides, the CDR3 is TGTGCCAGCAGCTTACAAGCCTACTACAATGAGCAGTTCTTC.

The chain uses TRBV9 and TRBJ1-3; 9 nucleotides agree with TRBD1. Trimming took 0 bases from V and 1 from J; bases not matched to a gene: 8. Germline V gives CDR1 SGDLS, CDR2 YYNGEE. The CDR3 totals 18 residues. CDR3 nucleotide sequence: TGTGCCAGCAGCGTAGAGAACCCCGGGACAGGGTCTGGAAACACCATATATTTT. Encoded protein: CASSVENPGTGSGNTIYF.